These 22 T cell receptor beta chains came from one sample sequenced in a study of blood T cells in healthy people across ages. A sample-barcoded 5' primer and a J-beta primer mix were used in a second PCR of about 7 to 11 cycles. Each CDR3 protein gets one entry after TCRdb re-called the 5' RACE reads with MiXCR. The sample consists of about 970,000 distinct CDR3 sequences, about 53% of them appearing once. Sequencing was carried out using blood. These receptors originate from a woman aged 55-70 years in good health.

This clonotype was seen more than once but under ten times. J is TRBJ2-7 and V is TRBV30; D may be TRBD1 (6 bases). Germline values: CDR1 GTSNPN, CDR2 SVGIG (reference sequence). The CDR3 runs to 14 residues. Trimming cost V 0 bases and J 2 bases, with 11 bases left between them. Written as DNA, the CDR3 is TGTGCCTGGAGTGTCGGGCAGGGGACCTACGAGCAGTACTTC. Translated, it gives CAWSVGQGTYEQYF. Filled out from reference TRBV30 and TRBJ2-7, the complete variable domain reads SQTIHQWPATLVQPVGSPLSLECTVEGTSNPNLYWYRQAAGRGLQLLFYSVGIGQISSEVPQNLSASRPQDRQFILSSKKLLLSDSGFYLCAWSVGQGTYEQYFGPGTRLTVT.

This clonotype was seen a handful of times. V is TRBV4-1 and J is TRBJ2-1; 7 bases line up with TRBD2. Trimming at V came to 1 base and at J to 1 base, leaving 4 bases not matched to a gene. From germline, CDR1 is MGHRA and CDR2 YSYEKL. This CDR3 comprises 16 residues. The DNA of the CDR3 is TGCGCCAGCAGCCAAGTTGTGGGAGGGTCCTACAATGAGCAGTTCTTC. Protein product: CASSQVVGGSYNEQFF.

The chain employs TRBV7-6 and TRBJ2-3; TRBD2 aligns across 15 bases. CDR3 length: 17 amino acids. CDR1 is SGHVS, CDR2 FNYEAQ, per germline. Trimming at V came to 5 bases and at J to 6 bases, leaving 9 bases not matched to a gene. The CDR3 loop reads CASSTGLAGGPGDTQYF. The CDR3 region has the DNA TGTGCCAGCAGCACTGGACTAGCGGGAGGGCCGGGGGATACGCAGTATTTT.

The chain joins TRBV6-1 to TRBJ2-5; 10 positions agree with TRBD1. Germline assignment: CDR1 MNHNS and CDR2 SASEGT. The CDR3 runs 17 residues. Trimming removed 3 bases from V and 1 base from J; junction bases left unmatched: 8. CDR3 nucleotide sequence: TGTGCCAGCAGTGACCCGACAGGGGGCCTTTTCCAAGAGACCCAGTACTTC. Amino acid sequence: CASSDPTGGLFQETQYF.

V and J are TRBV28 and TRBJ2-5, with D possibly TRBD1 on 7 matching bases. The CDR3 contains 16 residues. V was trimmed by 5 bases and J by 1 base, leaving 17 bases between them. Looked up from germline, CDR1 is MDHEN and CDR2 is SYDVKM. The CDR3 protein is CASSSQGGKFQETQYF. The CDR3 nucleotides read TGTGCCAGCAGTAGCCAGGGGGGAAAATTCCAAGAGACCCAGTACTTC.

The V gene is TRBV28, the J gene TRBJ1-5, with D maybe TRBD1 (6 bases). Between the trimmed V and J ends, which lost 6 bases and 5 bases, there was a span of 17 bases. CDR3 size: 15 residues. Germline V lookup: CDR1 MDHEN, CDR2 SYDVKM. The CDR3 is CASRTQGSGDQPQHF. The DNA for the CDR3 is TGTGCCAGCAGGACACAGGGAAGTGGCGATCAGCCCCAGCATTTT.

The chain couples TRBV6-5 to TRBJ2-4; possible D gene TRBD2, 6 bases. The J call may be faulty, since TRBJ2-7 better matches the DNA end. CDR3 length: 17 amino acids. Germline CDR1 and CDR2: MNHEY and SVGAGI. The CDR3, as DNA: TGTGCCAGCAGTTACTCGATCCGTCTGGCGGGACCCTACGAGCAGTACTTC. Protein: CASSYSIRLAGPYEQYF.

This chain connects TRBV27 to TRBJ2-1, with 15 bases aligning to TRBD2. The CDR3 consists of 16 residues. CDR1 is MNHEY, CDR2 SMNVEV, per germline (reference sequence). The ends lost 2 bases at V and 9 bases at J; junction bases unmatched: 5. CDR3 in DNA: TGTGCCAGCAGTTTAGGAGGACTAGCGGGAGGGCCTGAGCAGTTCTTC. This encodes CASSLGGLAGGPEQFF.

The genes are TRBV7-8 and TRBJ2-1; D gene ambiguous. The germline V and J ends were trimmed by 5 bases and 0 bases, with 14 bases remaining between them. The CDR3 consists of 16 residues. The V gene's germline CDR1 is SGHVS and CDR2 FQNEAQ. The CDR3 bases are TGTGCCAGCAGCGCAGACACCTGGAGCTCCTACAATGAGCAGTTCTTC. This gives the protein CASSADTWSSYNEQFF. The full variable domain, rest sourced from reference TRBV7-8 and TRBJ2-1, is GAGVSQSPRYKVAKRGQDVALRCDPISGHVSLFWYQQALGQGPEFLTYFQNEAQLDKSGLPSDRFFAERPEGSVSTLKIQRTQQEDSAVYLCASSADTWSSYNEQFFGPGTRLTVL.

This clonotype was counted a few times. V usage is TRBV12-3 or TRBV12-4 and J usage is TRBJ2-7; D gene ambiguous. Trimming shortened V by 2 bases and J by 4 bases, and 9 bases separated the two germline ends. This CDR3 is built from 13 residues. In DNA form, the CDR3 reads TGTGCCAGCAGTTTAATGGCGAATTACGAGCAGTACTTC. Translated: CASSLMANYEQYF.

The chain recombines TRBV15 with TRBJ2-7; TRBD2 agrees at 9 bases. After removal of 3 bases from V and 1 base from J, the junction contained 7 bases not matched to a gene. Germline V lookup: CDR1 LNHNV, CDR2 YYDKDF (reference sequence). CDR3 length: 16 residues. DNA of the CDR3: TGTGCCACCAGCAGTATAGCGGGAGAGGGTTCCTACGAGCAGTACTTC. It translates to CATSSIAGEGSYEQYF.

The chain employs TRBV6-2 or TRBV6-3 and TRBJ1-4; D may be TRBD1 (5 bases). This CDR3 has 14 residues. Germline V gene data show CDR1 as MNHEY and CDR2 as SVGEGT. Trimming removed 4 bases at V and 11 bases at J, with 17 bases between. In nucleotides, the CDR3 is TGTGCCAGCAGTTCCGGGACGGAGGAAAGGAAACTGTTTTTT. It translates to CASSSGTEERKLFF.

This clonotype was found a few times. The chain carries TRBV12-3 or TRBV12-4 and TRBJ2-5; 10 nucleotides align to TRBD2. There are 16 residues in the CDR3. J was trimmed by 3 bases and V by 4 bases; bases with no gene match: 8. For the CDR3, the DNA is TGTGCCAGCAGTTATCCCCTAGCGGGAGTTGAAGAGACCCAGTACTTC. As protein: CASSYPLAGVEETQYF.

V usage is TRBV20-1 and J usage is TRBJ1-1, with D possibly TRBD1 on 5 matching bases. The CDR3 loop spans 12 amino acids. CDR1 is DFQATT, CDR2 SNEGSKA, per germline (reference sequence). Between the trimmed V and J ends, which lost 0 bases and 6 bases, there was a span of 8 bases. The CDR3 reads CSARDGRAEAFF. The DNA of the CDR3 is TGCAGTGCTAGAGATGGCAGGGCTGAAGCTTTCTTT.

This clonotype was recorded a few times. J is TRBJ2-1 and V is TRBV29-1, with D perhaps assigned TRBD1 or TRBD2 (5 bases each). Germline loops: CDR1 SQVTM, CDR2 ANQGSEA. V gave up 3 bases and J gave up 7 bases, with 13 bases separating them. CDR3 length: 13 amino acids. The CDR3 sequence is CSVDRGAVNEQFF. The CDR3 region has the DNA TGCAGCGTTGACCGGGGCGCTGTTAATGAGCAGTTCTTC.

In this sample, this clonotype turned up a few times. The DNA of the CDR3 is TGCAGCGTTGGGGACGCATGGACTAGCGGGTCCTACGAGCAGTACTTC. Protein sequence: CSVGDAWTSGSYEQYF. J is TRBJ2-7 and V is TRBV29-1, with 11 bases fitting TRBD2. J gave up 1 base and V 4 bases, and 9 bases lay outside the gene matches. The CDR3 loop spans 16 amino acids. Germline V CDR1 and CDR2: SQVTM, ANQGSEA.

The chain joins TRBV5-1 to TRBJ2-7; weak D call: TRBD1 (5 bases). The V end was cut by 4 bases, the J end by 1 base, with 12 bases between. The CDR3 is made up of 14 amino acids. Germline CDR1 and CDR2: SGHRS and YFSETQ. The CDR3 DNA follows: TGCGCCAGCAGCGTCCAGGGAAGGTCCTACGAGCAGTACTTC. Translation: CASSVQGRSYEQYF.

The V gene is TRBV6-5, the J gene TRBJ2-5; D assignment may be TRBD1 or TRBD2 (5 bases each). TRBJ2-7 explains the end of the DNA better; the J call may be wrong. CDR3 length: 15 residues. Germline V lookup: CDR1 MNHEY, CDR2 SVGAGI. The CDR3 region is CASSYSGERDYEQYF. CDR3 sequence (DNA): TGTGCCAGCAGTTACTCGGGGGAGAGGGACTACGAGCAGTACTTC.

The rearrangement uses TRBV20-1 and TRBJ2-1, with 14 bases aligning to TRBD2. CDR3 length: 15 residues. V lost 1 base to trimming and J lost 12 bases; unmatched junction nucleotides: 8. Looked up from germline, CDR1 is DFQATT and CDR2 is SNEGSKA (reference sequence). CDR3 in amino acids: CSARAGTSGRRGQFF. The CDR3, as DNA: TGCAGTGCTAGAGCCGGGACTAGCGGGAGAAGGGGGCAGTTCTTC.

This chain joins TRBV6-5 and TRBJ2-3, with TRBD2 identical over 7 bases. Germline CDR1 is MNHEY and CDR2 is SVGAGI. The V and J ends lost 8 bases and 5 bases, in that order; junction bases with no gene match: 13. This CDR3 is 15 amino acids long. CDR3 DNA: TGTGCCAGCGGAAGAACTAGCGAGGGTGGAGATACGCAGTATTTT. Amino acids: CASGRTSEGGDTQYF.

This clonotype has a handful of counts. The rearrangement links TRBV27 to TRBJ2-7; 9 positions match TRBD1. CDR3 length: 14 amino acids. Unmatched junction bases numbered 4, after V lost 6 bases and J lost 1 base. CDR1 MNHEY and CDR2 SMNVEV come from the germline V gene (reference sequence). The CDR3 spells CASSQQGASYEQYF. As DNA, the CDR3 is TGTGCCAGCAGCCAACAGGGGGCTTCCTACGAGCAGTACTTC.

Remarks on this clonotype: With a much larger clone just one base away, this may be a read error. Here the CDR3 DNA reads TGTGCCAGCAGCGATGGGGCCGCCAATGAGCAGTTCTTC. Amino acids: CASSDGAANEQFF. The chain uses TRBV3-1 and TRBJ2-1; tentative D call: TRBD1 (5 bases). Trimming shortened V by 5 bases and J by 6 bases, and 11 bases separated the two germline ends. Germline assignment: CDR1 LGHDT and CDR2 YNNKEL (reference sequence). The CDR3 contains 13 residues.